This TCR beta chain is drawn from a study of blood T cell repertoires in COVID-19. Study-level background: Italy, Spain and the United States were the sources of the convalescent and acute COVID-19 samples. PBMCs, B-cell-depleted T cells, or T cells were the source of the cDNA or gDNA that made up the material.

Authors' analysis steps: Reference gene primer amplification in the assay estimated nucleated cell counts. The protocol was immunoSEQ multiplex PCR, while the TCRdb copy is restricted to in-frame clones and leaves out a portion. Clonal size and the V and J genes are those of that table, whereas D and trimming came from the DNA. The sample consists of under 300,000 clones, 70% to 85% of them appearing once. The germline V and J ends were trimmed by 1 base and 7 bases, with 11 bases remaining between them. The CDR3 sequence is 13 residues long. CDR1 SGDLS and CDR2 YYNGEE come from the germline V gene. The sample consisted of peripheral blood. The clonotype comes from a man aged 35-49 years who had recovered from COVID-19. The chain combines TRBV9 with TRBJ1-1; D not resolved. In nucleotides, the CDR3 is TGTGCCAGCAGCGTATTATTCCGGGGTGAAGCTTTCTTT. It codes for CASSVLFRGEAFF.